These T cell receptor beta chains were read from a single sample in a study of blood T cell repertoires in COVID-19. TCRdb's table, derived via immunoSEQ multiplex PCR, lists solely in-frame clones and lacks some. The sample yields more than 250,000 clones, approximately 78% seen once. The sequencing input was PBMCs or T cells enriched from blood (not recorded which). The receptors stem from a man aged 35-49 years who had been exposed to COVID-19. The CDR3 runs from the conserved cysteine through the conserved F or W. A D gene is named only where the DNA matches it firmly. Expanded clones are given a class, and other clones once, few, many or no size at all.

J gene	clone size	V gene	D gene	CDR3 protein	CDR3 DNA
TRBJ1-4	-	TRBV5-8	-	CASSYGQQLNEKLFF	TGTGCCAGCAGCTACGGACAGCAACTAAATGAAAAACTGTTTTTT
TRBJ2-5	-	TRBV5-6	TRBD2	CASSLVLAGVGETQYF	TGTGCCAGCAGCTTGGTCCTAGCGGGAGTTGGAGAGACCCAGTACTTC
TRBJ2-3	-	TRBV6-9	-	CASSDHPPASDTDTQYF	TGTGCCAGCAGCGACCACCCACCGGCTAGCGACACAGATACGCAGTATTTT
TRBJ2-2	-	TRBV18	TRBD1	CASSPTGQGEAGELFF	TGTGCCAGCTCACCAACCGGACAGGGAGAAGCCGGGGAGCTGTTTTTT
TRBJ1-2	-	TRBV30	-	CAWSVEAFDGYTF	TGTGCCTGGAGTGTCGAGGCATTCGATGGCTACACCTTC
TRBJ1-1	-	TRBV19	-	CASSTGLPEAFF	TGTGCCAGTAGTACTGGACTGCCTGAAGCTTTCTTT
TRBJ2-1	-	TRBV11-2	-	CASSFAQLGGYNEQFF	TGTGCCAGCAGCTTCGCCCAATTGGGGGGTTACAATGAGCAGTTCTTC
TRBJ2-3	once	TRBV19	-	CASSMSGTDTQYF	TGTGCCAGTAGTATGTCGGGCACAGATACGCAGTATTTT
TRBJ1-1	once	TRBV3-1/TRBV3-2	-	CASSQVEGQSEAFF	TGTGCCAGCAGCCAAGTAGAGGGACAATCTGAAGCTTTCTTT
TRBJ1-6	-	TRBV14	-	CASSQAGYNSPLHF	TGTGCCAGCAGCCAAGCAGGGTATAATTCACCCCTCCACTTT
TRBJ2-3	few	TRBV2	TRBD1	CASSAKTGYADTQYF	TGTGCCAGCAGTGCCAAGACAGGGTATGCGGATACGCAGTATTTT
TRBJ2-3	-	TRBV10-1	TRBD1	CASSRDSQTDTQYF	TGCGCCAGCAGCCGGGACAGCCAAACAGATACGCAGTATTTT
TRBJ2-1	-	TRBV10-3	TRBD2	CAIRGSGYEQFF	TGTGCCATCAGGGGTAGCGGGTATGAGCAGTTCTTC
TRBJ2-5	-	TRBV7-6	TRBD2	CASSLGLAGGSSETQYF	TGTGCCAGCAGCTTAGGGCTAGCGGGAGGTAGTTCAGAGACCCAGTACTTC
TRBJ1-1	once	TRBV5-1	TRBD1	CASSLGQGGEAFF	TGCGCCAGCAGCTTGGGCCAGGGGGGTGAAGCTTTCTTT
TRBJ2-4	-	TRBV5-1	-	CASSLDLAKNIQYF	TGCGCCAGCAGCCTTGACTTAGCCAAAAACATTCAGTACTTC
TRBJ2-7	few	TRBV12-3/TRBV12-4	-	CASSLSLGYEQYF	TGTGCCAGCAGTTTAAGTCTAGGCTACGAGCAGTACTTC
TRBJ2-5	once	TRBV7-8	-	CASSLGAVTGTLDF	TGTGCCAGCAGCTTAGGGGCGGTGACAGGGACTCTGGACTTC
TRBJ2-7	-	TRBV5-4	-	CASSLEGTLSSYEQYF	TGTGCCAGCAGCTTGGAGGGGACACTGAGCTCCTACGAGCAGTACTTC
TRBJ2-1	-	TRBV2	TRBD1	CASSTGQGNFDEQFF	TGTGCCAGCAGTACGGGACAGGGAAATTTCGATGAGCAGTTCTTC
TRBJ1-5	once	TRBV19	-	CASSISRDGNQPQHF	TGTGCCAGTAGTATTTCCAGGGATGGCAATCAGCCCCAGCATTTT